This section outlines one T cell receptor beta chain sequence together with its context. The sample contains more than one DNA sequence encoding this CDR3. This entry is derived from a study of blood T cell repertoires in COVID-19. V gave up 1 base and J gave up 3 bases, with 4 bases separating them. The CDR3 is 13 residues long. Germline V CDR1 and CDR2: LNHDA, SQIVND (reference sequence). Sequencing used immunoSEQ multiplex PCR; TCRdb keeps in-frame clones, though not all of them. Among about 130,000 clones, 60% to 75% were seen once, and the ten largest hold 1.5% to 2%. The origin of this receptor is a woman between 65 and 79 years old with acute or convalescent COVID-19. This sequence joins TRBV19 and TRBJ1-5, with no clear D. The sequenced material came from peripheral blood. The CDR3, as DNA: TGTGCCAGTAGTATAGGGCACAATCAGCCCCAGCATTTT. This encodes CASSIGHNQPQHF.